The present TCR beta chain was sequenced within a study of technical replicates of blood from four donors. Data came from immunoSEQ multiplex PCR; TCRdb stores just in-frame clones and leaves some out. Of 75,000 to 100,000 clones in the sample, roughly 94% were seen once. The sequenced sample was T cells isolated from PBMCs. The sequence was obtained from a human donor in good health.

DNA of the CDR3: TGCGCCAGCAGCCAAGTAATCTTCCGGTTAAATGAGCAGTTCTTC. This codes for CASSQVIFRLNEQFF. The V call is TRBV4-1, the J call TRBJ2-1; D remains ambiguous. Trimming left V 1 base short and J 7 bases short, with 14 bases between. Per the germline V gene, CDR1 is MGHRA and CDR2 is YSYEKL. This CDR3 spans 15 amino acids.